Listed below are T cell receptor beta chains from one sample, sequenced in a study of technical replicates of blood from a few donors. TCRdb's table, derived via immunoSEQ multiplex PCR, lists solely in-frame clones and lacks some. This sample yields roughly 70,000 clones, of which around 96% are seen a single time; under 0.5% belongs to the top ten. What was sequenced was T cells isolated from PBMCs. Receptor source: a human donor in good health. The CDR3 runs from the conserved cysteine through the conserved F or W. Each record gives: D gene, clone size, J gene, V gene, CDR3 DNA, CDR3 protein. A D gene is named only where the DNA matches it firmly. Part of the rows lack a size; the others show once, few, many or a class for expanded clones.

D gene: NA
clone size: NA
J gene: TRBJ2-7
V gene: TRBV29-1
CDR3 DNA: TGCAGCAGCATAGGGACTCCATACGAGCAGTACTTC
CDR3 protein: CSSIGTPYEQYF

D gene: TRBD2
clone size: NA
J gene: TRBJ2-1
V gene: TRBV7-2
CDR3 DNA: TGTGCCAGCAGCATTACTAGCGGGGCTTACAATGAGCAGTTCTTC
CDR3 protein: CASSITSGAYNEQFF

D gene: TRBD2
clone size: NA
J gene: TRBJ2-3
V gene: TRBV7-2
CDR3 DNA: TGTGCCAGCAGCTTAGATCGGGGACTAGCGGGAGCCAAGACAGATACGCAGTATTTT
CDR3 protein: CASSLDRGLAGAKTDTQYF

D gene: NA
clone size: NA
J gene: TRBJ2-5
V gene: TRBV29-1
CDR3 DNA: TGCAGCGTCCCCCTGGGGCAGGGAGAGACCCAGTACTTC
CDR3 protein: CSVPLGQGETQYF

D gene: NA
clone size: NA
J gene: TRBJ2-5
V gene: TRBV30
CDR3 DNA: TGTGCCTGGAGTGCCGACAGGACTCAAGAGACCCAGTACTTC
CDR3 protein: CAWSADRTQETQYF

D gene: NA
clone size: NA
J gene: TRBJ1-2
V gene: TRBV28
CDR3 DNA: TGTGCCAGCAGTTTTTTGCCCTCCTCAGGCTATGGCTACACCTTC
CDR3 protein: CASSFLPSSGYGYTF

D gene: NA
clone size: NA
J gene: TRBJ2-2
V gene: TRBV28
CDR3 DNA: TGTGCCAGCAGGGTGACAGGGAACACCGGGGAGCTGTTTTTT
CDR3 protein: CASRVTGNTGELFF

D gene: NA
clone size: once
J gene: TRBJ2-7
V gene: TRBV9
CDR3 DNA: TGTGCCAGCAGCGTACTGTCAGATAGCCGCGAGCAGTACTTC
CDR3 protein: CASSVLSDSREQYF

D gene: NA
clone size: NA
J gene: TRBJ1-2
V gene: TRBV2
CDR3 DNA: TGTGCCAGCACCGGGGGTAGAGGGAACGGCTACACCTTC
CDR3 protein: CASTGGRGNGYTF

D gene: TRBD2
clone size: once
J gene: TRBJ2-1
V gene: TRBV12-5
CDR3 DNA: TGTGCTAGTGGTGCACCCCCTGGTGAGCGGGGAGGGGATGAGCAGTTCTTC
CDR3 protein: CASGAPPGERGGDEQFF

D gene: NA
clone size: NA
J gene: TRBJ1-3
V gene: TRBV4-1
CDR3 DNA: TGCGCCAGCAGCCACGACAGTTTAACCAACACCATATATTTT
CDR3 protein: CASSHDSLTNTIYF

D gene: TRBD1
clone size: NA
J gene: TRBJ1-1
V gene: TRBV15
CDR3 DNA: TGTGCCACCAGCAGGGGACAGTCACAGAACACTGAAGCTTTCTTT
CDR3 protein: CATSRGQSQNTEAFF

D gene: NA
clone size: NA
J gene: TRBJ1-5
V gene: TRBV28
CDR3 DNA: TGTGCCAGCGTGGACATTAATCAGCCCCAGCATTTT
CDR3 protein: CASVDINQPQHF

D gene: TRBD2
clone size: NA
J gene: TRBJ2-2
V gene: TRBV7-3
CDR3 DNA: TGTGCCAGCAGCCCTCTAGCGGGAGGGGACACCGGGGAGCTGTTTTTT
CDR3 protein: CASSPLAGGDTGELFF

D gene: NA
clone size: NA
J gene: TRBJ1-2
V gene: TRBV27
CDR3 DNA: TGTGCCACCCGGGGACTGGGTGGAATCTATGGCTACACCTTC
CDR3 protein: CATRGLGGIYGYTF

D gene: NA
clone size: NA
J gene: TRBJ2-1
V gene: TRBV6-5
CDR3 DNA: TGTGCCAGCAGTTACCAAGATAGCTCCTACAATGAGCAGTTCTTC
CDR3 protein: CASSYQDSSYNEQFF

D gene: TRBD2
clone size: NA
J gene: TRBJ2-7
V gene: TRBV7-8
CDR3 DNA: TGTGCCAGCAGCCCGGGGGGGGACGAGCAGTACTTC
CDR3 protein: CASSPGGDEQYF

D gene: TRBD2
clone size: once
J gene: TRBJ2-2
V gene: TRBV19
CDR3 DNA: TGTGCCAGTAGTTGGCGGACTAGCGGGAGGGTCGGGGAGCTGTTTTTT
CDR3 protein: CASSWRTSGRVGELFF

D gene: NA
clone size: NA
J gene: TRBJ2-1
V gene: TRBV29-1
CDR3 DNA: TGCAGCGTAGATATACGAGCGGGTGAGCAGTTCTTC
CDR3 protein: CSVDIRAGEQFF

D gene: TRBD2
clone size: NA
J gene: TRBJ2-1
V gene: TRBV29-1
CDR3 DNA: TGCAGCACAAGGACTAGCGGGAACGGGGAGCAGTTCTTC
CDR3 protein: CSTRTSGNGEQFF

D gene: TRBD1
clone size: once
J gene: TRBJ2-2
V gene: TRBV10-1
CDR3 DNA: TGCGCCAGCTTACCGGGACAGGGTATCCATCGGTGCACCGGGGAGCTGTTTTTT
CDR3 protein: CASLPGQGIHRCTGELFF

D gene: TRBD1
clone size: NA
J gene: TRBJ1-5
V gene: TRBV5-6
CDR3 DNA: TGTGCCAGCAGTTTCGGGACAGGGGGCCATCAGCCCCAGCATTTT
CDR3 protein: CASSFGTGGHQPQHF

D gene: TRBD2
clone size: NA
J gene: TRBJ2-7
V gene: TRBV13
CDR3 DNA: TGTGCCAGCAGCAAACCGGGACTAGCGGGAGAGAAACTCGAGCAGTACTTC
CDR3 protein: CASSKPGLAGEKLEQYF

D gene: TRBD1
clone size: NA
J gene: TRBJ1-2
V gene: TRBV7-9
CDR3 DNA: TGTGCCAGCAGCGAAGGACAGGCTTATGGCTACACCTTC
CDR3 protein: CASSEGQAYGYTF

D gene: NA
clone size: NA
J gene: TRBJ2-7
V gene: TRBV4-3
CDR3 DNA: TGCGCCAGCAGCCAAGGGAGACAGACCGTCTACGAGCAGTACTTC
CDR3 protein: CASSQGRQTVYEQYF

D gene: NA
clone size: NA
J gene: TRBJ1-5
V gene: TRBV6-5
CDR3 DNA: TGTGCCAGCAGTTTGGGAGGGGCCAATCAGCCCCAGCATTTT
CDR3 protein: CASSLGGANQPQHF

D gene: NA
clone size: NA
J gene: TRBJ2-7
V gene: TRBV29-1
CDR3 DNA: TGCAGCGTTGCCGGACACACCTACGAGCAGTACTTC
CDR3 protein: CSVAGHTYEQYF

D gene: NA
clone size: NA
J gene: TRBJ1-1
V gene: TRBV5-4
CDR3 DNA: TGTGCCAGCAGCTTGCCTGGGCCCCTCGGGAACACTGAAGCTTTCTTT
CDR3 protein: CASSLPGPLGNTEAFF

D gene: TRBD2
clone size: NA
J gene: TRBJ2-2
V gene: TRBV7-9
CDR3 DNA: TGTGCCAGCAGCTTGGGACTAGCGGGAGTTGTCGGCGTCACCGGGGAGCTGTTTTTT
CDR3 protein: CASSLGLAGVVGVTGELFF

D gene: TRBD2
clone size: once
J gene: TRBJ2-7
V gene: TRBV19
CDR3 DNA: TGTGCCAGTACACCCACGGGAGGGAGTATAAACGAGCAGTACTTC
CDR3 protein: CASTPTGGSINEQYF

D gene: TRBD1
clone size: NA
J gene: TRBJ1-2
V gene: TRBV30
CDR3 DNA: TGTGCCTGGAGTCCCTGGGGACAGGGTAAATTTAACTATGGCTACACCTTC
CDR3 protein: CAWSPWGQGKFNYGYTF

D gene: TRBD1
clone size: NA
J gene: TRBJ1-2
V gene: TRBV27
CDR3 DNA: TGTGCCAGCAGTTCGACAGGGTTTGGGTTAAGTGATGGCTACACCTTC
CDR3 protein: CASSSTGFGLSDGYTF

D gene: TRBD2
clone size: NA
J gene: TRBJ2-1
V gene: TRBV7-9
CDR3 DNA: TGTGCCAGCAGCTTAGTGGCTAGCGGTGGCAATGAGCAGTTCTTC
CDR3 protein: CASSLVASGGNEQFF

D gene: TRBD1
clone size: NA
J gene: TRBJ2-3
V gene: TRBV19
CDR3 DNA: TGTGCCAGTAGGCCGGGACAGAAACACACAGATACGCAGTATTTT
CDR3 protein: CASRPGQKHTDTQYF

D gene: NA
clone size: NA
J gene: TRBJ2-7
V gene: TRBV2
CDR3 DNA: TGTGCCAGCAGTGACTTCGAGGGATCCGAGCAGTACTTC
CDR3 protein: CASSDFEGSEQYF

D gene: TRBD2
clone size: NA
J gene: TRBJ2-3
V gene: TRBV28
CDR3 DNA: TGTGCCAGCAGTTTAGCTAGCGGGACGAAAGATACGCAGTATTTT
CDR3 protein: CASSLASGTKDTQYF

D gene: NA
clone size: NA
J gene: TRBJ2-7
V gene: TRBV5-1
CDR3 DNA: TGCGCCAGCAGCTTGTACACCGAGGCCGAGCAGTACTTC
CDR3 protein: CASSLYTEAEQYF

D gene: TRBD2
clone size: NA
J gene: TRBJ2-7
V gene: TRBV12-5
CDR3 DNA: TGTGCTAGTAGGCGGGAGGGAGCGAGCTCCTACGAGCAGTACTTC
CDR3 protein: CASRREGASSYEQYF

D gene: TRBD2
clone size: NA
J gene: TRBJ2-5
V gene: TRBV27
CDR3 DNA: TGTGCCAGCAGTTATAGGGCCTTCCGGGAGGGCGTGGAGACCCAGTACTTC
CDR3 protein: CASSYRAFREGVETQYF

D gene: NA
clone size: NA
J gene: TRBJ1-1
V gene: TRBV30
CDR3 DNA: TGTGCCTGGGCAGGGGATTTTAACACTGAAGCTTTCTTT
CDR3 protein: CAWAGDFNTEAFF

D gene: TRBD2
clone size: NA
J gene: TRBJ2-1
V gene: TRBV5-4
CDR3 DNA: TGTGCCAGCAGCCAGGCAGGCGGGAGGTCATACAATGAGCAGTTCTTC
CDR3 protein: CASSQAGGRSYNEQFF

D gene: TRBD1
clone size: NA
J gene: TRBJ2-7
V gene: TRBV4-2
CDR3 DNA: TGTGCCAGCAGCCACGTCCCGGGACAGGGGAGGAACGAGCAGTACTTC
CDR3 protein: CASSHVPGQGRNEQYF

D gene: TRBD1
clone size: once
J gene: TRBJ1-2
V gene: TRBV6-5
CDR3 DNA: TGTGCCAGCAGCCGGACAGGGATTGGCTACACCTTC
CDR3 protein: CASSRTGIGYTF

D gene: TRBD1
clone size: NA
J gene: TRBJ2-2
V gene: TRBV6-6
CDR3 DNA: TGTGCCAGCAGTAGGGACAGGATCGCGTATCCCGGGGAGCTGTTTTTT
CDR3 protein: CASSRDRIAYPGELFF

D gene: TRBD1
clone size: NA
J gene: TRBJ2-5
V gene: TRBV5-1
CDR3 DNA: TGCGCCAGCAGGCGGACAGGAAATACTCAAGAGACCCAGTACTTC
CDR3 protein: CASRRTGNTQETQYF

D gene: TRBD1
clone size: NA
J gene: TRBJ2-7
V gene: TRBV9
CDR3 DNA: TGTGCCAGCAGCCCCCGGGACAGCAATTACGAGCAGTACTTC
CDR3 protein: CASSPRDSNYEQYF

D gene: TRBD1
clone size: NA
J gene: TRBJ1-1
V gene: TRBV19
CDR3 DNA: TGTGCCAGTAGTCTAAACCCGGGACAGGTCCATATGAACACTGAAGCTTTCTTT
CDR3 protein: CASSLNPGQVHMNTEAFF